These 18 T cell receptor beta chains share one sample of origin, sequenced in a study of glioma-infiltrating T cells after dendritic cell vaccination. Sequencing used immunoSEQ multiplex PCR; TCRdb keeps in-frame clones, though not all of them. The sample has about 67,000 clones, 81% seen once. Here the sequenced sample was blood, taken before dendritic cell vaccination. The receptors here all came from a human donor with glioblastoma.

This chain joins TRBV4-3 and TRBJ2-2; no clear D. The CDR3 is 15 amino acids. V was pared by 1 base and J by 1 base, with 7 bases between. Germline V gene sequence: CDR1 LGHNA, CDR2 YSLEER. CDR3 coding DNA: TGCGCCAGCAGCCAAGTTTCGGGGAACACCGGGGAGCTGTTTTTT. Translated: CASSQVSGNTGELFF.

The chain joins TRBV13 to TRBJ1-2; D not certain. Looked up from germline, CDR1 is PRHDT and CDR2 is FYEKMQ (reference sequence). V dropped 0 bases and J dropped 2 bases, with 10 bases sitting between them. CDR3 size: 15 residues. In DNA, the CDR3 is TGTGCCAGCAGCTTAGGGCAGGCGCGAAACTATGGCTACACCTTC. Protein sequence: CASSLGQARNYGYTF.

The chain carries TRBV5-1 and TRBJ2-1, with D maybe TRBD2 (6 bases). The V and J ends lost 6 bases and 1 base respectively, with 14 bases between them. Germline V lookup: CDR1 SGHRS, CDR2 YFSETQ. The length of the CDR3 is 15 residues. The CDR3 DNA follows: TGCGCCAGCATCCAAGCCGGGGGATCCTACAATGAGCAGTTCTTC. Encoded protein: CASIQAGGSYNEQFF.

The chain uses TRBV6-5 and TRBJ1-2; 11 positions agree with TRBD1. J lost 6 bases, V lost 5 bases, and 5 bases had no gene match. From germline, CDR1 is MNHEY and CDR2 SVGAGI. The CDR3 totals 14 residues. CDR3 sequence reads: CASSRRGQGDGYTF. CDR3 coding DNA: TGTGCCAGCAGTCGACGGGGACAGGGGGATGGCTACACCTTC.

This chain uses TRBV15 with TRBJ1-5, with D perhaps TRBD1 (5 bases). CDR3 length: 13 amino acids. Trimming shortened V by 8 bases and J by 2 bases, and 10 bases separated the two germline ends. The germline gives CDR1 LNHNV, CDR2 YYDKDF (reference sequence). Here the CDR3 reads CATAPQGNQPQHF. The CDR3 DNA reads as TGTGCCACCGCTCCACAGGGCAATCAGCCCCAGCATTTT.

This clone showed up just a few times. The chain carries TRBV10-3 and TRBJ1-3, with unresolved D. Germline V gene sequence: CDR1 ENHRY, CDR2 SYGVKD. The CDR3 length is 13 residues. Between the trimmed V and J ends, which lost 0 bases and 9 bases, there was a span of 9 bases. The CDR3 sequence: CAISESLGGTIYF. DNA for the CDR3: TGTGCCATCAGTGAGTCGTTGGGAGGCACCATATATTTT.

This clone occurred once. CDR3 region: CSVVAGGPYEQYF. Here the CDR3 DNA reads TGCAGCGTTGTTGCAGGGGGACCCTACGAGCAGTACTTC. The V gene is TRBV29-1, the J gene TRBJ2-7, with 7 bases lining up with TRBD1. Per germline, CDR1 SQVTM and CDR2 ANQGSEA. The V gene end was trimmed by 4 bases and the J gene end by 2 bases; junction bases not matched to a gene: 5. CDR3 size: 13 residues.

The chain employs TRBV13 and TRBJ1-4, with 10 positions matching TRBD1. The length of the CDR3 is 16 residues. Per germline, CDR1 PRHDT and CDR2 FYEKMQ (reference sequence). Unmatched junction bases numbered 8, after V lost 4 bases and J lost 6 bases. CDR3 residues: CASSSSTGTGDEKLFF. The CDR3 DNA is TGTGCCAGCAGCTCTTCAACCGGGACAGGGGATGAAAAACTGTTTTTT.

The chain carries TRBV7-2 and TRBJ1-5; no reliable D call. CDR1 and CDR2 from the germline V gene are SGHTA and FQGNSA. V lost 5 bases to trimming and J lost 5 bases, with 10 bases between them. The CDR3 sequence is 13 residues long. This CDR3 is CASSRSNYQPQHF. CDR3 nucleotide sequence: TGTGCCAGCAGCCGATCGAACTATCAGCCCCAGCATTTT.

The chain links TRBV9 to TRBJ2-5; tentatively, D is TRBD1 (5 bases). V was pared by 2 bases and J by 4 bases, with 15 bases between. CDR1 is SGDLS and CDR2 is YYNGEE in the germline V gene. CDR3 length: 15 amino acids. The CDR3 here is CASSVRDTQGETQYF. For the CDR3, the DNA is TGTGCCAGCAGCGTCCGAGACACCCAGGGAGAGACCCAGTACTTC.

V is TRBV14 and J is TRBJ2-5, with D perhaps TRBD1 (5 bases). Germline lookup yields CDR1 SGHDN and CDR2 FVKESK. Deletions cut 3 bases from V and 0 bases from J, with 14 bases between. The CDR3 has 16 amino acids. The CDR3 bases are TGTGCCAGCAGCCACCAGGGATTCGGGTACCAAGAGACCCAGTACTTC. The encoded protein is CASSHQGFGYQETQYF.

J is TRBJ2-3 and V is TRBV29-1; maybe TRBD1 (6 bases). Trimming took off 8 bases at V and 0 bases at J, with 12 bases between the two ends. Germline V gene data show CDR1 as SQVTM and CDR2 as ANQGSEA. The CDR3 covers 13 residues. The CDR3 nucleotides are TGCAGCACCCGGGACACCAGCACAGATACGCAGTATTTT. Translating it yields CSTRDTSTDTQYF.

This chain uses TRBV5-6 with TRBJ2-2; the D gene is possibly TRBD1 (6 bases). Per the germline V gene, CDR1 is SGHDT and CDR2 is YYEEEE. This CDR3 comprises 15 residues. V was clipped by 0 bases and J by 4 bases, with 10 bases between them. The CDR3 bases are TGTGCCAGCAGCTTGGTGGGACACACCACCGGGGAGCTGTTTTTT. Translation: CASSLVGHTTGELFF. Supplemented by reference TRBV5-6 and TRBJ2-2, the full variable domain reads DAGVTQSPTHLIKTRGQQVTLRCSPKSGHDTVSWYQQALGQGPQFIFQYYEEEERQRGNFPDRFSGHQFPNYSSELNVNALLLGDSALYLCASSLVGHTTGELFFGEGSRLTVL.

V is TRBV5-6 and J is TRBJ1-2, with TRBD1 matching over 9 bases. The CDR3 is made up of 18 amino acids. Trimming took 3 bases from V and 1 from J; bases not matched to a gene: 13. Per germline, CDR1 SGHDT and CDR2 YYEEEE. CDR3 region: CASSSIHRGLSHNYGYTF. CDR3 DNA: TGTGCCAGCAGCTCCATCCACAGGGGGCTCTCCCATAACTATGGCTACACCTTC.

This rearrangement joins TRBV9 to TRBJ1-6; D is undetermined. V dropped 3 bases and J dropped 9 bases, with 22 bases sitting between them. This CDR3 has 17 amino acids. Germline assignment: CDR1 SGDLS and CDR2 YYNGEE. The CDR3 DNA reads TGTGCCAGCAGCGGATCCCCCGGCCCCGAAACGGGTTCACCCCTCCACTTT. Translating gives CASSGSPGPETGSPLHF.

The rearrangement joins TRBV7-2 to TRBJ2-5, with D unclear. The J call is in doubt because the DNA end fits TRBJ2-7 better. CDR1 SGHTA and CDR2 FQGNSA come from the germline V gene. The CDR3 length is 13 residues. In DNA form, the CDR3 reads TGTGCCAGCAGCCTAACCGCCTCCTACGAGCAGTACTTC. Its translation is CASSLTASYEQYF.

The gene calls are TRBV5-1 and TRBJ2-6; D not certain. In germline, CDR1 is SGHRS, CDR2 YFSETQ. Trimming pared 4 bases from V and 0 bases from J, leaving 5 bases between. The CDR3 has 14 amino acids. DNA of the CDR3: TGCGCCAGCAGCGCCAGCTCTGGGGCCAACGTCCTGACTTTC. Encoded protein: CASSASSGANVLTF.

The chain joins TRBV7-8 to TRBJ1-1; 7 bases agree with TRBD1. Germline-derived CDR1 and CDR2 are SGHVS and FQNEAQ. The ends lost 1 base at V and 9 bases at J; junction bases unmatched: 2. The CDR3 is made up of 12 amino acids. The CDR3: CASSLEDRQAFF. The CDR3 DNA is TGTGCCAGCAGCTTAGAGGACAGGCAAGCTTTCTTT. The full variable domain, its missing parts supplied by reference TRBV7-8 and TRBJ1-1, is GAGVSQSPRYKVAKRGQDVALRCDPISGHVSLFWYQQALGQGPEFLTYFQNEAQLDKSGLPSDRFFAERPEGSVSTLKIQRTQQEDSAVYLCASSLEDRQAFFGQGTRLTVV.